This paragraph reports one TCR beta chain. Trimming removed 4 bases from V and 0 bases from J, with 13 bases in between. The CDR3 length is 15 residues. The germline CDR1 and CDR2 sequences are SGHVS and FQNEAQ. It was with 60 Vbeta and 13 Jbeta primers that the PCR ran. Profiled with immunoSEQ multiplex PCR; TCRdb holds only in-frame clones, not every one. Of some 130,000 clones listed, 60% to 85% are singletons. The sample originates from a study of cytomegalovirus exposure and HLA in healthy donors. The specimen sequenced was PBMCs. This sequence originates from a man under 40 in good health and CMV-seronegative. The rearrangement links TRBV7-8 to TRBJ2-7, with D maybe TRBD2 (5 bases). The CDR3 DNA reads as TGTGCCAGCAGCTCGAGCGGACTCCTCTCCTACGAGCAGTACTTC. Its translation: CASSSSGLLSYEQYF.